The rows below give T cell receptor beta chains drawn from one sample of a study of T-cell memory formation after mild COVID-19. TCRdb re-called the 5' RACE reads with MiXCR, one entry per CDR3 protein. The repertoire holds roughly 380,000 distinct CDR3 sequences, with around 28% as singletons. Source material: PBMCs or a T cell subset sorted from them (not recorded which). All receptors derive from an adult woman who had mild COVID-19 (a few samples of this study predate the infection). Cell type and time point are not known. Each CDR3 is given with its conserved first and last residue. Each record gives: D gene, clone size, J gene, V gene, CDR3 DNA, CDR3 protein. The D gene is left open where the match is weak. Only some rows state a clone size, as once, few, many or a class for expanded clones.

NA	many	TRBJ2-5	TRBV6-4	TGTGCCAGCAGTGACTCAGGGGGACCACAAGAGACCCAGTACTTC	CASSDSGGPQETQYF
NA	NA	TRBJ1-1	TRBV6-5	TGTGCCAGCAGTTACCAGGTTCTCACTGAAGCTTTCTTT	CASSYQVLTEAFF
NA	few	TRBJ2-5	TRBV7-2	TGTGCCAGCAGCTCCATGGGGGGTATAGAGACCCAGTACTTC	CASSSMGGIETQYF
TRBD1	few	TRBJ1-5	TRBV15	TGTGCCACCAGCAGCCCGGGACAGGCGAATCAGCCCCAGCATTTT	CATSSPGQANQPQHF
TRBD1	NA	TRBJ2-4	TRBV6-1	TGTGCCACCGAGACAGGGCAGGCCAAAAACATTCAGTACTTC	CATETGQAKNIQYF
NA	NA	TRBJ2-3	TRBV15	TGTGCCACCAGCCGCCAGGGGAAGCTTATTCCAGATACGCAGTATTTT	CATSRQGKLIPDTQYF
TRBD2	few	TRBJ2-3	TRBV20-1	TGCAGTGCTAGAGATTGGGGGACTAGCGAAGATACGCAGTATTTT	CSARDWGTSEDTQYF
NA	many	TRBJ2-6	TRBV4-3	TGCGCCAGCAGCCAAGATCATTTAAGGACAGGGGCCAACGTCCTGACTTTC	CASSQDHLRTGANVLTF
TRBD1	few	TRBJ2-1	TRBV6-5	TGTGCCAGCAGAACCGGGACAGGTGGGGAGAATGAGCAGTTCTTC	CASRTGTGGENEQFF
TRBD2	few	TRBJ2-1	TRBV29-1	TGCAGCGTAGATGGACTAGCGCAAAATGAGCAGTTCTTC	CSVDGLAQNEQFF
NA	NA	TRBJ1-5	TRBV18	TGTGCCAGCTCCAAGGACAGCCGGCAGCCCCAGCATTTT	CASSKDSRQPQHF
TRBD1	many	TRBJ1-3	TRBV20-1	TGCAGTGCTAGAGGAGGGACAGGGCTCTCTGGAAACACCATATATTTT	CSARGGTGLSGNTIYF
TRBD2	NA	TRBJ2-3	TRBV6-6	TGTGCCAGCAGTTACTCGATGACTAGCGGTGGAAACACAGATACGCAGTATTTT	CASSYSMTSGGNTDTQYF
NA	NA	TRBJ2-1	TRBV6-5	TGTGCCAGCAGTTGGGAGGCGGGTTGGGAGCAGTTCTTC	CASSWEAGWEQFF
TRBD1	NA	TRBJ2-7	TRBV6-5	TGTGCCAGCAGTTATCAGTGGATGGGACAGCCCTACGAGCAGTACTTC	CASSYQWMGQPYEQYF
NA	NA	TRBJ2-1	TRBV12-3/TRBV12-4	TGTGCCAGCAGGGAAGGCGCCATACCCTACAATGAGCAGTTCTTC	CASREGAIPYNEQFF
TRBD2	NA	TRBJ2-7	TRBV12-3/TRBV12-4	TGTGCCAGCGGAGCGGGGGGGGCCTACGAGCAGTACTTC	CASGAGGAYEQYF
NA	NA	TRBJ2-7	TRBV11-3	TGTGCCAGCAGCTTAGATGAGCGACAACCTTCCGAGCAGTACTTC	CASSLDERQPSEQYF
NA	many	TRBJ2-1	TRBV3-2	TGTGCCAGCAGCCAAAGGAATGAGCAGTTCTTC	CASSQRNEQFF
NA	NA	TRBJ1-4	TRBV20-1	TGCAGTGCTAGAGATCCAGGTTCGGGTAATGAAAGACTGTTTTTT	CSARDPGSGNERLFF
NA	NA	TRBJ2-7	TRBV5-1	TGCGCCAGCAGACGGGACGGGAACGAGCAGTACTTC	CASRRDGNEQYF
TRBD2	few	TRBJ2-2	TRBV20-1	TGCAGTGCTAGGAAGGCGGGAGCTTTATCCGGGGAGCTGTTTTTT	CSARKAGALSGELFF
NA	few	TRBJ2-5	TRBV24-1	TGTGCCACCAGTGACCCGGGCAGGGGCTTAGGAGAGACCCAGTACTTC	CATSDPGRGLGETQYF
NA	few	TRBJ2-3	TRBV5-1	TGCGCCAGCAGCCCCGACCTGGCCTCTAGCACAGATACGCAGTATTTT	CASSPDLASSTDTQYF
TRBD2	few	TRBJ2-7	TRBV18	TGTGCCAGCTCACCATCGGGGACTATTATCTCCTACGAGCAGTACTTC	CASSPSGTIISYEQYF
TRBD1	NA	TRBJ1-1	TRBV20-1	TGCAGTGCTAGAGAGGGGGGACAGGGCTGGGACACTGAAGCTTTCTTT	CSAREGGQGWDTEAFF
TRBD2	NA	TRBJ2-3	TRBV7-8	TGTGCCAGCAGCCGTCGGACTAGCGGGGGGAACACAGATACGCAGTATTTT	CASSRRTSGGNTDTQYF
TRBD2	few	TRBJ2-5	TRBV4-1	TGCGCCAGCAGCCAAGAGACTAGCGGGGCCTTATGGACCCAGTACTTC	CASSQETSGALWTQYF
NA	NA	TRBJ2-1	TRBV5-1	TGCGCCAGCAGCTTGGGCGTGGAGATGGCTGAGCAGTTCTTC	CASSLGVEMAEQFF
NA	NA	TRBJ2-1	TRBV9	TGTGCCAGCAGCGAAACCGGGACTCCCACCGGGCATGAGCAGTTCTTC	CASSETGTPTGHEQFF
TRBD2	NA	TRBJ2-1	TRBV6-2/TRBV6-3	TGTGCCAGCGGAAAGCGGGAGTGGAATGAGCAGTTCTTC	CASGKREWNEQFF
TRBD1	once	TRBJ2-1	TRBV5-6	TGTGCCAGCAGCTTGAACAGGGGGTTGGGTGAGCAGTTCTTC	CASSLNRGLGEQFF
NA	NA	TRBJ1-2	TRBV15	TGTGCCACCAGGCGGGCAGGCTCCAACTATGGCTACACCTTC	CATRRAGSNYGYTF
TRBD2	few	TRBJ2-3	TRBV15	TGTGCCACCAGCAGCCAATCCCCGGGAGGCGGGGATACGCAGTATTTT	CATSSQSPGGGDTQYF
NA	NA	TRBJ2-7	TRBV7-2	TGTGCCAGCAGCTTAGGGCTAGATACCTACGAGCAGTACTTC	CASSLGLDTYEQYF
TRBD1	NA	TRBJ1-1	TRBV18	TGTGCCAGCTACCAGACAGGGGAGACTGAAGCTTTCTTT	CASYQTGETEAFF
TRBD1	few	TRBJ2-1	TRBV5-1	TGCGCCAGCAGCTGGACAGGGGACTACAATGAGCAGTTCTTC	CASSWTGDYNEQFF
TRBD1	NA	TRBJ2-1	TRBV7-9	TGTGCCAGCAGGCCCGGGCCAGGGGGCGATGAGCAGTTCTTC	CASRPGPGGDEQFF
NA	NA	TRBJ1-1	TRBV9	TGTGCCAGCAGCGTAGAGGCAGGCCCGGGCTACACTGAAGCTTTCTTT	CASSVEAGPGYTEAFF
NA	NA	TRBJ2-3	TRBV12-3/TRBV12-4	TGTGCCAGCAGTTTTGAATCCCCCACAGATACGCAGTATTTT	CASSFESPTDTQYF
TRBD1	NA	TRBJ2-7	TRBV27	TGTGCCAGCAGTTTAGGGACACAGGGGTGGATGGTCGAGCAGTACTTC	CASSLGTQGWMVEQYF
NA	NA	TRBJ2-5	TRBV12-3/TRBV12-4	TGTGCCAGCAGTTTAGCCGTCGGGGGGCACGAGACCCAGTACTTC	CASSLAVGGHETQYF
TRBD1	few	TRBJ2-1	TRBV19	TGTGCCAGTAGTCCACGGGACAGTACGTACAATGAGCAGTTCTTC	CASSPRDSTYNEQFF
NA	NA	TRBJ1-3	TRBV27	TGTGCCAGCAGTGAGGGGTTTAGTGGAAACACCATATATTTT	CASSEGFSGNTIYF
NA	many	TRBJ2-7	TRBV15	TGTGCCACCAGCAGAGACATCGAGTCCTACGAGCAGTACTTC	CATSRDIESYEQYF